The next 23 T cell receptor beta chains were all read from a single sample in a study of long-term antiretroviral therapy in people with HIV. Researchers report immunoSEQ v3.0 was run at survey level. Libraries were prepared by immunoSEQ multiplex PCR; TCRdb keeps only in-frame clonotypes and omits some of them. Here the sample spans about 7,200 clones, over 60% being singletons. The material sequenced was unsorted PBMCs, taken about 0.9 years before starting antiretroviral therapy. Receptor source: a man aged 35-49 years with HIV.

V gene TRBV4-2 combines with J gene TRBJ1-5; 7 nucleotides agree with TRBD1. The CDR3 has 17 residues. The V segment lost 0 bases and the J segment 7 bases; nucleotides outside the gene matches: 12. CDR1 LGHNA and CDR2 YNFKEQ come from the germline V gene. The CDR3, as DNA: TGTGCCAGCAGCCAAGATCCCCAAGGGGGCTCAGGACAGCCCCAGCATTTT. The encoded protein is CASSQDPQGGSGQPQHF.

The chain has TRBV9 and TRBJ1-1; D unresolved. V lost 3 bases and J 6 bases, leaving 6 bases between the germline ends. This CDR3 comprises 11 residues. Germline CDR1 is SGDLS and CDR2 is YYNGEE. This chain's CDR3 is CASSGLAEAFF. CDR3 nucleotide sequence: TGTGCCAGCAGCGGGCTTGCTGAAGCTTTCTTT.

In this sample, this clone turned up a few times. CDR3 residues: CASGPYTGGPMNTEAFF. The CDR3 bases are TGTGCTAGTGGTCCTTACACAGGGGGCCCCATGAACACTGAAGCTTTCTTT. V is TRBV12-5 and J is TRBJ1-1; 9 nucleotides line up with TRBD1. The V gene's germline CDR1 is LGHNT and CDR2 FRNRAP. This CDR3 comprises 17 residues. J was trimmed by 0 bases and V by 5 bases; bases with no gene match: 10.

This sequence joins TRBV27 and TRBJ2-7; possible D gene TRBD1, 5 bases. CDR3 length equals 13 residues. The V end lost 6 bases, the J end lost 0 bases, and 9 bases lay between the germline ends. Germline V CDR1 and CDR2: MNHEY, SMNVEV (reference sequence). As DNA, the CDR3 is TGTGCCAGCAGCCGGACAATCTCCTACGAGCAGTACTTC. Protein product: CASSRTISYEQYF.

The chain links TRBV6-5 to TRBJ2-7, with 7 nucleotides matching TRBD1. The germline gives CDR1 MNHEY, CDR2 SVGAGI. The CDR3 contains 14 residues. V gave up 0 bases and J gave up 3 bases; unmatched junction bases: 2. The CDR3 protein is CASSYSTGLYEQYF. The CDR3 DNA is TGTGCCAGCAGTTACTCGACAGGGCTCTACGAGCAGTACTTC.

About this clone: The final CDR3 position lacks the conserved phenylalanine or tryptophan, pointing to a likely read error. The DNA is omitted, as the CDR3 cannot be located on it reliably, and the CDR3 follows TCRdb's listing. The rearrangement links TRBV6-1 to TRBJ2-7. Termini included, the CDR3 measures 11 amino acids. The V gene's germline CDR1 is MNHNS and CDR2 SASEGT. This chain's CDR3 is CASSEIGTVLL.

This clone was picked up a small number of times. This chain uses TRBV2 with TRBJ1-5, with D possibly being TRBD1 (5 bases). V lost 4 bases, J lost 2 bases, and 15 bases lay in between. Germline V CDR1 and CDR2: SNHLY, FYNNEI. CDR3 size: 16 residues. The CDR3 here is CASSVVGAAGNQPQHF. The CDR3 coding sequence is TGTGCCAGCAGTGTCGTAGGGGCGGCAGGCAATCAGCCCCAGCATTTT.

The J gene is TRBJ1-3, the V gene TRBV9, with D uncertain. This CDR3 contains 13 residues. Germline assignment: CDR1 SGDLS and CDR2 YYNGEE. Trimming took off 3 bases at V and 2 bases at J, with 6 bases between the two ends. CDR3 sequence reads: CASSGETGNTIYF. The CDR3 DNA follows: TGTGCCAGCAGCGGAGAGACTGGAAACACCATATATTTT.

This chain links TRBV4-2 with TRBJ1-2, with TRBD1 as a possible D gene (6 bases). This CDR3 spans 13 amino acids. V lost 1 base and J lost 6, with 9 bases in between. CDR1 and CDR2 (germline): LGHNA, YNFKEQ. The CDR3 DNA reads as TGTGCCAGCAGCCAAGGGACAGCTGATGGCTACACCTTC. Amino acids: CASSQGTADGYTF.

This clone appeared a single time. The rearrangement joins TRBV30 to TRBJ2-7, with D perhaps TRBD1 (5 bases). Per germline, CDR1 GTSNPN and CDR2 SVGIG (reference sequence). CDR3 length: 13 amino acids. The V and J ends lost 0 bases and 3 bases respectively, with 9 bases between them. The CDR3 sequence is CAWSVLRGYEQYF. CDR3 DNA sequence: TGTGCCTGGAGTGTACTTAGGGGCTACGAGCAGTACTTC.

For the CDR3, the DNA is TGCGCCAGCAGCTCTGGGGACATTCGGCGGGGCGCCGGGGAGCTGTTTTTT. Protein product: CASSSGDIRRGAGELFF. J is TRBJ2-2 and V is TRBV5-1, with D possibly being TRBD1 or TRBD2 (6 bases each). V dropped 3 bases and J dropped 6 bases, with 21 bases sitting between them. There are 17 residues in the CDR3. CDR1 SGHRS and CDR2 YFSETQ come from the germline V gene.

The gene calls are TRBV27 and TRBJ2-6, with unresolved D. This CDR3 contains 15 residues. CDR1 MNHEY and CDR2 SMNVEV come from the germline V gene (reference sequence). V lost 3 bases, J lost 2 bases, and 8 bases lay in between. The DNA for the CDR3 is TGTGCCAGCAGTTTTAGGGCCACTGGGGCCAACGTCCTGACTTTC. Its translation: CASSFRATGANVLTF.

V gene TRBV4-2 combines with J gene TRBJ2-7, with D hard to call. Germline lookup yields CDR1 LGHNA and CDR2 YNFKEQ. This CDR3 is built from 15 residues. The V end was cut by 0 bases, the J end by 5 bases, with 14 bases between. This CDR3 is CASSQDRRNKDEQYF. The CDR3, as DNA: TGTGCCAGCAGCCAAGATCGACGCAATAAGGACGAGCAGTACTTC.

J is TRBJ2-3 and V is TRBV28; D gene unclear. Germline assignment: CDR1 MDHEN and CDR2 SYDVKM. CDR3 length equals 14 residues. V lost 3 bases and J lost 1, with 8 bases in between. The CDR3 here is CASSFLSGTDTQYF. The CDR3 DNA reads TGTGCCAGCAGTTTCCTAAGCGGCACAGATACGCAGTATTTT. The full variable domain, in which reference TRBV28 and TRBJ2-3 provide the parts outside the CDR3, is DVKVTQSSRYLVKRTGEKVFLECVQDMDHENMFWYRQDPGLGLRLIYFSYDVKMKEKGDIPEGYSVSREKKERFSLILESASTNQTSMYLCASSFLSGTDTQYFGPGTRLTVL.

This chain links TRBV5-1 with TRBJ2-5, with D possibly being TRBD1 or TRBD2 (5 bases each). The CDR3 totals 14 residues. Trimming took 4 bases from V and 3 from J, leaving 13 bases between them. Germline V lookup: CDR1 SGHRS, CDR2 YFSETQ. CDR3 region: CASSPTGPEETQYF. CDR3 bases: TGCGCCAGCAGCCCAACGGGGCCTGAAGAGACCCAGTACTTC.

This clone has just one count. This chain links TRBV14 with TRBJ1-3; D unclear. V was cut by 2 bases and J by 0 bases, with 11 bases left in between. The V gene's germline CDR1 is SGHDN and CDR2 FVKESK. The CDR3 contains 16 residues. This chain's CDR3 is CASSQNMGSSGNTIYF. CDR3 nucleotide sequence: TGTGCCAGCAGCCAAAATATGGGGAGCTCTGGAAACACCATATATTTT.

The rearrangement uses TRBV9 and TRBJ1-5; tentatively, D is TRBD1 (6 bases). The CDR3 is 15 residues long. Trimming removed 4 bases from V and 7 bases from J, with 18 bases in between. Germline assignment: CDR1 SGDLS and CDR2 YYNGEE. The CDR3 nucleotides are TGTGCCAGCAGCCCTAGCTCAGGGGAAGGGCAGCCCCAGCATTTT. Its protein product is CASSPSSGEGQPQHF.

The chain is built from TRBV6-5 and TRBJ1-2; D gene unclear. The CDR3 is 13 residues long. V shed 2 bases and J shed 5 bases, with 9 bases lying between them. The germline V gene encodes CDR1 MNHEY and CDR2 SVGAGI. This CDR3 is CASSYQGDYGYTF. DNA of the CDR3: TGTGCCAGCAGTTACCAAGGAGATTATGGCTACACCTTC.

This clone is large by share. The V call is TRBV19, the J call TRBJ1-2, with unresolved D. V lost 2 bases, J lost 8 bases, and 15 bases lay in between. Germline CDR1 LNHDA, CDR2 SQIVND (reference sequence). This CDR3 comprises 14 residues. The CDR3 spells CASSIRTRLEGYTF. CDR3 sequence (DNA): TGTGCCAGTAGTATACGTACGCGACTCGAGGGCTACACCTTC.

This chain joins TRBV30 and TRBJ2-7; the D gene is possibly TRBD1 (5 bases). This CDR3 contains 12 residues. The germline V and J ends were trimmed by 1 base and 2 bases, with 6 bases remaining between them. CDR1 is GTSNPN and CDR2 is SVGIG in the germline V gene (reference sequence). CDR3 in amino acids: CAWSGQTYEQYF. As DNA, the CDR3 is TGTGCCTGGAGTGGACAGACCTACGAGCAGTACTTC.

The V gene is TRBV14, the J gene TRBJ2-7; possible D gene TRBD2, 5 bases. Trimming cost V 1 base and J 3 bases, with 7 bases left between them. In germline, CDR1 is SGHDN, CDR2 FVKESK. This CDR3 contains 13 residues. The CDR3 loop is CASSQVRGYEQYF. CDR3 in DNA: TGTGCCAGCAGCCAAGTTCGGGGCTACGAGCAGTACTTC.

The V call is TRBV19, the J call TRBJ1-5; 8 bases map to TRBD1. This CDR3 region has 14 residues. The J segment lost 5 bases and the V segment lost 6 bases, leaving 6 bases of the junction unmatched. The germline V gene encodes CDR1 LNHDA and CDR2 SQIVND (reference sequence). The CDR3 reads CASRLQGVDQPQHF. The CDR3 DNA follows: TGTGCCAGTAGGCTACAGGGGGTAGATCAGCCCCAGCATTTT.

This clone came up once. The chain recombines TRBV5-1 with TRBJ2-7, with 12 nucleotides matching TRBD2. The CDR3 has 13 residues. The germline V gene has CDR1 SGHRS and CDR2 YFSETQ. Trimming at V came to 8 bases and at J to 5 bases, leaving 5 bases not matched to a gene. The DNA of the CDR3 is TGCGCCAGTTCTAGCGGGGGGGCCAACGAGCAGTACTTC. Translation gives CASSSGGANEQYF.